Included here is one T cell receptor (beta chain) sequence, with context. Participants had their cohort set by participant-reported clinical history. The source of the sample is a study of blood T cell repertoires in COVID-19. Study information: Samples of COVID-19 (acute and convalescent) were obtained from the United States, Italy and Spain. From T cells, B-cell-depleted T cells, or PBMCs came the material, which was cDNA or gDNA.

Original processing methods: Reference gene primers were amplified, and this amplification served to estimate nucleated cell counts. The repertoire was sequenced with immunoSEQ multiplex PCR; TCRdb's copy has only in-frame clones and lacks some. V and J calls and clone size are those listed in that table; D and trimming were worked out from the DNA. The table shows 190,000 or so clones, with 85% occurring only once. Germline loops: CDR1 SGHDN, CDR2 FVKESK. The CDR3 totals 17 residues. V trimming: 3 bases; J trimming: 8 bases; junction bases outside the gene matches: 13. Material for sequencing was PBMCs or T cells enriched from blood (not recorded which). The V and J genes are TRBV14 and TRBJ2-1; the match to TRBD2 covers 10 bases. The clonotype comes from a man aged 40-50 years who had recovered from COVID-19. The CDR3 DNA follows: TGTGCCAGCAGCCACCTCCCGGGGCTAGCGGGAGCTTATGAGCAGTTCTTC. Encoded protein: CASSHLPGLAGAYEQFF.